The 3 T cell receptor beta chains given below trace back to one sample, sequenced in a study of neurological immune-mediated disorders. TCRdb fed the 5' RACE reads into MiXCR, producing one record per CDR3 protein. The sample carries almost 30,000 distinct CDR3 sequences, roughly 12% recorded once. The specimen sequenced was PBMCs. The receptors come from a woman aged 60-75 years in good health.

This sequence joins TRBV6-5 and TRBJ2-5, with D maybe TRBD1 (7 bases). CDR1 is MNHEY, CDR2 SVGAGI, per germline. The CDR3 spans 16 residues. Trimming removed 5 bases from V and 2 bases from J, with 18 bases in between. Here the CDR3 DNA reads TGTGCCAGCAGTGACACCGGGGGCAGGGGGCAAGAGACCCAGTACTTC. It specifies CASSDTGGRGQETQYF.

Many counts were recorded for this clonotype. The rearrangement uses TRBV7-2 and TRBJ2-5; 12 bases align to TRBD2. The V segment lost 5 bases and the J segment 4 bases; nucleotides outside the gene matches: 5. Germline assignment: CDR1 SGHTA and CDR2 FQGNSA. This CDR3 is 15 amino acids long. CDR3 DNA: TGTGCCAGCAGCCCTAGCGGGGGGGCCGGAGAGACCCAGTACTTC. Encoded protein: CASSPSGGAGETQYF.

This clonotype showed up many times. This chain joins TRBV5-1 and TRBJ1-5; D is uncertain. Germline V gene data show CDR1 as SGHRS and CDR2 as YFSETQ. This CDR3 has 16 amino acids. The V end was cut by 3 bases, the J end by 8 bases, with 21 bases between. The CDR3: CASSSGRYGQEEPQHF. CDR3 nucleotides: TGCGCCAGCAGCTCCGGAAGGTACGGGCAGGAGGAGCCCCAGCATTTT.